This T cell receptor beta chain emerged from a study of shared clonotypes between healthy human individuals. Whole-study context: Aged between 18 and 49, the donors were a couple of women and a few men.

As concerns this clone: Other DNA sequences in the sample encode the same CDR3.

Germline V CDR1 and CDR2: MNHEY, SMNVEV (reference sequence). V lost 0 bases to trimming and J lost 2 bases, with 2 bases between them. The CDR3 contains 13 residues. Only CD45RO-negative cells positively selected for CCR7 counted as naive CD8 cells, so terminally differentiated effector memory CD45RA+ cells were excluded. Assay used: immunoSEQ multiplex PCR; TCRdb lists only in-frame clones, some missing. The data contain millions of clones, about 92% of them seen just once; the ten biggest clones take up around 1.7%. The gene calls are TRBV27 and TRBJ2-4; D is uncertain. This clonotype was sampled from a man younger than 35 in good health. Some clones in this sample may be carry-over from other donors' samples. Sample: naive CD8+ T cells from PBMCs. The CDR3 DNA is TGTGCCAGCAGTTTATCATCCAAAAACATTCAGTACTTC. It yields the protein CASSLSSKNIQYF.